Described below is a single TCR beta chain sequence and its context. The antigen is not known. The source of the sample is a study of CD4+ T cells in melanoma. Study-level results: In melanoma, neoantigen-specific CD4+ T cells reportedly differed in differentiation state. CD8+ T cell, macrophage and B cell function reportedly correlated with neoantigen-specific CD4+ T cells.

Data came from immunoSEQ multiplex PCR; TCRdb stores just in-frame clones and leaves some out. Altogether over 100,000 clones are present, around 92% being singletons, with the ten largest covering less than 4%. Sequencing was performed on peripheral blood. The TCR sequence derives from a human donor with melanoma.

CDR3 bases: TGTGCCAGCAGCCCCGACAGGGGGTACAATGAGCAGTTCTTC. Amino acids: CASSPDRGYNEQFF. The chain employs TRBV7-2 and TRBJ2-1; 9 bases line up with TRBD1. CDR1 is SGHTA, CDR2 FQGNSA, per germline. V dropped 5 bases and J dropped 4; count of bases not matched to a gene: 3. The CDR3 runs 14 residues.